The clone carrying this T cell receptor beta chain was detected many times. Its antigen is not identified. V was clipped by 1 base and J by 7 bases, with 11 bases between them. Germline loops: CDR1 SGHTA, CDR2 FQGNSA. The CDR3 is 13 amino acids. TCRdb called the reads again in MiXCR, with one record for every CDR3 protein. The sample records 70,000 to 75,000 distinct CDR3 sequences, about 4.2% being singletons. The data were obtained in a study of T cell repertoires in cytomegalovirus infection. Turning to the study itself: Indications came from public TCR beta signatures; they pointed to CMV infection and to a matching HLA type. Overall study findings and caveats: Cumulative public TCR beta family frequency identified carriers of CMV plus the relevant HLA. HLA-C-restricted, CMV-specific TCR beta clonotypes were dominant ex vivo.

Sample: PBMCs. This sequence originates from a human donor in good health (CMV status not recorded). Some clones in this sample may be carry-over from other donors' samples. The rearrangement uses TRBV7-2 and TRBJ2-7; no firm D call. CDR3 sequence (DNA): TGTGCCAGCAGCTTAGTAGCCGAAGTAGAGCAGTACTTC. It specifies CASSLVAEVEQYF.